This T cell receptor (beta chain) appears in the sequencing data of a study of T cells after yellow fever vaccination. Whole-study context: Fractions low in cell number were prepared with SMART-Seq v4 Ultra Low Input. Study-level results: Post-booster repertoires again held most primary-vaccination clones (approximately 96% CD4, over 80% CD8). Clonotypes appearing in both CD4 and CD8 compartments existed, and their share was small.

This CDR3 comprises 15 residues. V lost 6 bases and J 2 bases, leaving 16 bases between the germline ends. Making TCR cDNA involved 5'RACE template switching, which added UMIs and a universal primer site. TCRdb reprocessed the 5' RACE reads with MiXCR, giving one entry per CDR3 protein. The table records around 340,000 distinct CDR3 sequences, about 9.5% of them present only once. This clonotype came up many times. Its antigen remains unidentified. V is TRBV12-3 or TRBV12-4 and J is TRBJ2-5; D is unresolved. Material: PBMCs, obtained on the day of the first yellow fever vaccination. This clonotype was obtained from a man between 18 and 35 years old who received the YFV17D yellow fever vaccine. The CDR3 loop is CASSNWGGWQETQYF. In DNA form, the CDR3 reads TGTGCCAGCAGCAACTGGGGTGGTTGGCAAGAGACCCAGTACTTC.